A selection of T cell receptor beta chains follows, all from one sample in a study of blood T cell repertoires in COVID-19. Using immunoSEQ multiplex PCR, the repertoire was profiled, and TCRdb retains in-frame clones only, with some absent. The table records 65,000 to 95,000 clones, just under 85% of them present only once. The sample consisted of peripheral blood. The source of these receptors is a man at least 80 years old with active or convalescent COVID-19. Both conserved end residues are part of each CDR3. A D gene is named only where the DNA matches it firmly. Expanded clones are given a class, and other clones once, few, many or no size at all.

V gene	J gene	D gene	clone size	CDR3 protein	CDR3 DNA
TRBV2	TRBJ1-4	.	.	CASTKIGGEREKLFF	TGTGCCAGCACCAAGATCGGGGGGGAGAGGGAAAAACTGTTTTTT
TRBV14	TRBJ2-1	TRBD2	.	CASSQVREGPTDEQFF	TGTGCCAGCAGCCAAGTACGGGAGGGCCCTACAGATGAGCAGTTCTTC
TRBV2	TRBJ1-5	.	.	CASSVQGGNQPQHF	TGTGCCAGCAGTGTACAGGGTGGCAATCAGCCCCAGCATTTT
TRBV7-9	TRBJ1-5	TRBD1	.	CASSPGQVQNQPQHF	TGTGCCAGCAGCCCAGGACAGGTCCAAAATCAGCCCCAGCATTTT
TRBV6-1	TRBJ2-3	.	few	CASSVGRDRVGDTQYF	TGTGCCAGCAGTGTCGGGAGAGACAGGGTGGGAGATACGCAGTATTTT
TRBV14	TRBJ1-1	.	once	CASSPESGRSAEAFF	TGTGCCAGCAGCCCAGAATCAGGGAGGTCGGCTGAAGCTTTCTTT
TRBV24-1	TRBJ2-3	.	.	CATSDYSRGSTDTQYF	TGTGCCACCAGTGACTACTCCAGGGGTTCCACAGATACGCAGTATTTT
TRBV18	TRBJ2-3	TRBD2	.	CASSPSLAGGMEDTQYF	TGTGCCAGCTCACCATCTCTAGCGGGAGGAATGGAAGATACGCAGTATTTT
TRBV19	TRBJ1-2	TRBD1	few	CASNQDRDREGYTF	TGTGCCAGTAATCAAGACAGGGACCGTGAGGGCTACACCTTC
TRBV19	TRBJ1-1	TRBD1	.	CAARDRTINSEAFF	TGTGCCGCAAGGGACAGAACAATAAACAGTGAAGCTTTCTTT
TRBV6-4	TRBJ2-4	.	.	CASRKGVKNIQYF	TGTGCCAGCAGGAAGGGGGTTAAGAACATTCAGTACTTC